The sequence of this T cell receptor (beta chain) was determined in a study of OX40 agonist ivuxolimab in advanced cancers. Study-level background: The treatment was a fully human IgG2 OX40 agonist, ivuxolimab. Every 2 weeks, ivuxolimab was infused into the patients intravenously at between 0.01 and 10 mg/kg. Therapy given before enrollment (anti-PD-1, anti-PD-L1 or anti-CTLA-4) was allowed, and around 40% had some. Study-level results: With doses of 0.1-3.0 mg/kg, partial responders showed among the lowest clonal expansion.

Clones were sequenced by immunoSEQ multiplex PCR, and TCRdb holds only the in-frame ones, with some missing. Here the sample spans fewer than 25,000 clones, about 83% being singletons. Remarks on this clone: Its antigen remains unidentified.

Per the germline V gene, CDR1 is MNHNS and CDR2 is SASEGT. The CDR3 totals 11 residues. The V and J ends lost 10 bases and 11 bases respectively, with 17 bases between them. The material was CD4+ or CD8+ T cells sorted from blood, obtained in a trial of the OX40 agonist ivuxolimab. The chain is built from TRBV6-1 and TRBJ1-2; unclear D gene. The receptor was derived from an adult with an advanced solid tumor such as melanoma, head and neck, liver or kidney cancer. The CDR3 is CATKAGGWYTF. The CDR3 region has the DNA TGTGCCACCAAGGCAGGAGGGTGGTACACCTTC.